These T cell receptor beta chains were read from a single sample in a study of T cells in Graves' hyperthyroidism and ophthalmopathy. TCRdb ran MiXCR on the multiplex PCR reads and lists one entry per CDR3 protein. The sample has approximately 600,000 distinct CDR3 sequences, around 16% seen once. Sequencing used blood. Receptors were obtained from a woman aged 25 to 45 with Graves' hyperthyroidism. Both conserved end residues are part of each CDR3. Fields, in order: clone size, D gene, J gene, V gene, CDR3 DNA, CDR3 protein. A D gene is named only where the DNA matches it firmly. Part of the rows lack a size; the others show once, few, many or a class for expanded clones.

many	TRBD2	TRBJ2-3	TRBV11-2	TGTGCCAGCAGCTTAAAGGGCGGGGGACGATTTACAGATACGCAGTATTTT	CASSLKGGGRFTDTQYF
many	TRBD1	TRBJ1-4	TRBV10-2	TGCGCCAGCAGTGCCGCAGGGGGCCTGGGTGAAAAACTGTTTTTT	CASSAAGGLGEKLFF
many	TRBD2	TRBJ2-7	TRBV7-2	TGTGCCAGCAGCCCCAGGACTAGCCGCACCTACGAGCAGTACTTC	CASSPRTSRTYEQYF
many	.	TRBJ1-2	TRBV7-2	TGTGCCAGCCTCAACGCCGGGACCTACTATGGCTACACCTTC	CASLNAGTYYGYTF
.	.	TRBJ1-5	TRBV15	TGTGCCACCAGCAGAGATAATAGGAATCAGCCCCAGCATTTT	CATSRDNRNQPQHF
many	.	TRBJ2-5	TRBV11-2	TGTGCCAGCAGCTTAGATCTTAGTCAAGAGACCCAGTACTTC	CASSLDLSQETQYF
few	.	TRBJ2-5	TRBV10-1	TGCGCCAGCAGTGGACGGGACTACCAAGAGACCCAGTACTTC	CASSGRDYQETQYF
many	.	TRBJ2-1	TRBV28	TGTGCCAGCAGCGTACAGGGATACAATGAGCAGTTCTTC	CASSVQGYNEQFF
many	TRBD2	TRBJ2-4	TRBV28	TGTGCCAGCAGTCGGACTAGCGGCTTAAACATTCAGTACTTC	CASSRTSGLNIQYF
.	.	TRBJ2-3	TRBV4-2	TGTGCCAGCAGCCAAGATCCCGGACACCAAATCACAGATACGCAGTATTTT	CASSQDPGHQITDTQYF
many	TRBD2	TRBJ2-3	TRBV11-2	TGTGCCAGCAGCTTCCTAGCGGGGGACCTGCTAGCCACAGATACGCAGTATTTT	CASSFLAGDLLATDTQYF